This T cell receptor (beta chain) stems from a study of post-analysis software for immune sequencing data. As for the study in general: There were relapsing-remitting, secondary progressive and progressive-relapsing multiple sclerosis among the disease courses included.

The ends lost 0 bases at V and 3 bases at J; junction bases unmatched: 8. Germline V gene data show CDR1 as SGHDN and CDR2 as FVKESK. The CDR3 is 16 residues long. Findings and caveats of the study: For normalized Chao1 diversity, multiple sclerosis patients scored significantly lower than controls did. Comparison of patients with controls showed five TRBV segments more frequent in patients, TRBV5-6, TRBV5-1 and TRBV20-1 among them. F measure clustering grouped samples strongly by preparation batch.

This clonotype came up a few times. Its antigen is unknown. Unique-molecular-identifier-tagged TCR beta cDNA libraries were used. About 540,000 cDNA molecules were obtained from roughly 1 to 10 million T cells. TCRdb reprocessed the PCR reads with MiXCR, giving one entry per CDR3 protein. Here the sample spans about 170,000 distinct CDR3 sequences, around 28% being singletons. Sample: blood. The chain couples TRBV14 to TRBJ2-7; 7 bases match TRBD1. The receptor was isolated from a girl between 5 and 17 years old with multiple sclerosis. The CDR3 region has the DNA TGTGCCAGCAGCCAAGATATCAAAGGACAGGTCTACGAGCAGTACTTC. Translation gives CASSQDIKGQVYEQYF. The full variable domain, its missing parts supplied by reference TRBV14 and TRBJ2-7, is EAGVTQFPSHSVIEKGQTVTLRCDPISGHDNLYWYRRVMGKEIKFLLHFVKESKQDESGMPNNRFLAERTGGTYSTLKVQPAELEDSGVYFCASSQDIKGQVYEQYFGPGTRLTVT.